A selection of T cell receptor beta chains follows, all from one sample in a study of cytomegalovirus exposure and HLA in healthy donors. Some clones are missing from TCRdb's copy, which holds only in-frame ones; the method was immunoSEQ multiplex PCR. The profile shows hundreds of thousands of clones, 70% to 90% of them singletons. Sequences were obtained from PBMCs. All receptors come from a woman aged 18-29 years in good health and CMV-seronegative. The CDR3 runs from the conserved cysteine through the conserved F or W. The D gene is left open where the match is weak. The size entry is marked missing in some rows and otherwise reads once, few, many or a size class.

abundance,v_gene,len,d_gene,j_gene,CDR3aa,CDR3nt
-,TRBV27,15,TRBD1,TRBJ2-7,CASSPPGQGQHEQYF,TGTGCCAGCAGTCCTCCGGGACAGGGGCAGCACGAGCAGTACTTC
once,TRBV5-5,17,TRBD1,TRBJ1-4,CASSFFAGGSTNEKLFF,TGTGCCAGCAGCTTCTTCGCAGGGGGCTCGACTAATGAAAAACTGTTTTTT
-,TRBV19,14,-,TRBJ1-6,CASSIGGFNSPLHF,TGTGCCAGTAGTATTGGAGGCTTTAATTCACCCCTCCACTTT
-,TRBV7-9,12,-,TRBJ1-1,CASSPSGTEAFF,TGTGCCAGCAGCCCATCGGGCACTGAAGCTTTCTTT
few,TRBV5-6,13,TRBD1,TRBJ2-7,CASSIDRGYEQYF,TGTGCCAGCAGTATCGACAGGGGCTACGAGCAGTACTTC
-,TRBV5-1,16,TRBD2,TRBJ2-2,CASSFSGTRGTGELFF,TGCGCCAGCAGCTTTTCCGGGACTAGAGGCACCGGGGAGCTGTTTTTT
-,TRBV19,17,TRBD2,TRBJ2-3,CASSIDGSGLATDTQYF,TGTGCCAGTAGTATAGATGGGTCGGGACTAGCTACAGATACGCAGTATTTT
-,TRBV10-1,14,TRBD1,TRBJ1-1,CASSRGYEGTEAFF,TGCGCCAGCAGCAGGGGGTACGAAGGCACTGAAGCTTTCTTT
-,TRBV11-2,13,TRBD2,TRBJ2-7,CASSLQTSSEQYF,TGTGCCAGCAGCTTGCAGACTAGCTCCGAGCAGTACTTC
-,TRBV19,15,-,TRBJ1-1,CASKPQSAQHTEAFF,TGTGCCAGTAAGCCCCAATCTGCACAGCACACTGAAGCTTTCTTT
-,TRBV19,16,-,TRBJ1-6,CASALVRSSYNSPLHF,TGTGCCAGTGCGTTGGTGAGGAGCTCCTATAATTCACCCCTCCACTTT
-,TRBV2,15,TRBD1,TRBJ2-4,CASSRDRGEENIQYF,TGTGCCAGCAGTCGGGACAGGGGCGAAGAAAACATTCAGTACTTC
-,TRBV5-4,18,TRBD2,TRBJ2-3,CASSIDQIAGASADTQYF,TGTGCCAGCAGCATCGATCAGATAGCGGGGGCGTCGGCAGATACGCAGTATTTT
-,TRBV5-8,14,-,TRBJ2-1,CASSRWGGVSEQFF,TGTGCCAGCAGCAGATGGGGCGGGGTCAGTGAGCAGTTCTTC
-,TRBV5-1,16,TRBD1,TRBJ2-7,CASSLEARGLLGEQYF,TGCGCCAGCAGCTTGGAAGCCAGGGGGCTCCTCGGCGAGCAGTACTTC
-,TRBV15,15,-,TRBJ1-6,CATSIPGQNNSPLHF,TGTGCCACCAGCATCCCTGGCCAGAATAATTCACCCCTCCACTTT
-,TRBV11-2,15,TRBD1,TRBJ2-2,CASSPGTGTTGELFF,TGTGCCAGCAGCCCAGGGACAGGGACCACCGGGGAGCTGTTTTTT
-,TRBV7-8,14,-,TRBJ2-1,CASSPRQANNEQFF,TGTGCCAGCAGCCCGCGACAGGCGAACAATGAGCAGTTCTTC
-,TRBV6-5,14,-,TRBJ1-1,CASSWTRMNTEAFF,TGTGCCAGCAGTTGGACAAGGATGAACACTGAAGCTTTCTTT
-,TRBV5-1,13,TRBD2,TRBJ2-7,CASSYGLAYEQYF,TGCGCCAGCAGCTACGGACTAGCCTACGAGCAGTACTTC
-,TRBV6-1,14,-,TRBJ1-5,CASSEHRVNQPQHF,TGTGCCAGCAGTGAGCACAGGGTCAATCAGCCCCAGCATTTT
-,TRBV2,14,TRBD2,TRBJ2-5,CATRTSGGQETQYF,TGTGCCACCCGGACTAGCGGGGGGCAAGAGACCCAGTACTTC
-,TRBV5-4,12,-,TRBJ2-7,CASSLQGNEQYF,TGTGCCAGCAGCTTGCAGGGGAACGAGCAGTACTTC
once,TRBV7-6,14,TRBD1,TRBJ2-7,CASSLGTVSYEQYF,TGTGCCAGCAGCTTGGGGACAGTCTCCTACGAGCAGTACTTC
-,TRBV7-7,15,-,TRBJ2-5,CASSLGGANQETQYF,TGTGCTAGCAGCTTGGGGGGAGCAAACCAAGAGACCCAGTACTTC
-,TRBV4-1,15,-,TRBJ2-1,CASSQAGNSYNEQFF,TGCGCCAGCAGCCAGGCGGGGAACTCCTACAATGAGCAGTTCTTC